This is a list of T cell receptor beta chains from one sample in a study of blood T cell repertoires in COVID-19. Generated by immunoSEQ multiplex PCR, the TCRdb table keeps only in-frame clones and is missing some. The sample shows approximately 250,000 clones, roughly 85% of them seen only once. What was sequenced was PBMCs or T cells enriched from blood (not recorded which). The receptors here all came from a woman between 50 and 59 years old with acute COVID-19. CDR3s include the opening cysteine and the closing phenylalanine or tryptophan. A D gene is named only where the DNA matches it firmly. Not every row has a clone size; where given, it reads once, few, many or a size class.

v_gene	len	d_gene	j_gene	abundance	CDR3aa	CDR3nt
TRBV5-1	15	TRBD1	TRBJ1-1	NA	CASSLWGQTNTEAFF	TGCGCCAGCAGCTTATGGGGACAGACGAACACTGAAGCTTTCTTT
TRBV19	12	NA	TRBJ1-2	NA	CASHDRRYGYTF	TGTGCCAGCCATGACAGACGCTATGGCTACACCTTC
TRBV12-3/TRBV12-4	13	TRBD1	TRBJ2-7	NA	CASSLDRGREQYF	TGTGCCAGCAGCCTGGACAGGGGCCGCGAGCAGTACTTC
TRBV30	16	NA	TRBJ1-2	once	CAWGRGIPEANYGYTF	TGTGCCTGGGGTAGGGGGATTCCAGAGGCAAACTATGGCTACACCTTC
TRBV19	13	TRBD1	TRBJ2-4	NA	CASRETGLGIQYF	TGTGCCAGTAGGGAGACAGGGTTGGGCATTCAGTACTTC
TRBV30	14	TRBD2	TRBJ2-1	NA	CAWSVSGGYNEQFF	TGTGCCTGGAGCGTTAGCGGGGGTTACAATGAGCAGTTCTTC
TRBV5-1	16	NA	TRBJ1-3	NA	CASRQGGFGSGNTIYF	TGCGCCAGCAGGCAAGGGGGATTTGGCTCTGGAAACACCATATATTTT
TRBV29-1	13	TRBD1	TRBJ1-6	NA	CSVGRDRNSPLHF	TGCAGCGTTGGCCGGGACAGGAATTCACCCCTCCACTTT
TRBV9	13	NA	TRBJ2-1	NA	CASSVSENNEQFF	TGTGCCAGCAGCGTATCCGAGAATAATGAGCAGTTCTTC
TRBV9	15	NA	TRBJ1-1	NA	CASSFQGLSNTEAFF	TGTGCCAGCAGCTTCCAGGGGTTATCGAACACTGAAGCTTTCTTT
TRBV5-6	16	NA	TRBJ2-2	NA	CASSFQLASDTGELFF	TGTGCCAGCAGCTTTCAACTAGCCTCGGACACCGGGGAGCTGTTTTTT
TRBV7-2	14	TRBD2	TRBJ2-7	many	CASSSGGSSYEQYF	TGTGCCAGCAGCAGCGGGGGGAGCTCCTACGAGCAGTACTTC
TRBV7-9	14	TRBD1	TRBJ2-7	once	CASSQGQGSYEQYF	TGTGCCAGCAGCCAGGGACAGGGCTCCTACGAGCAGTACTTC
TRBV7-2	15	TRBD2	TRBJ2-1	once	CASTVAGPPDNEQFF	TGTGCCAGCACCGTAGCGGGGCCGCCCGACAATGAGCAGTTCTTC
TRBV9	15	TRBD1	TRBJ1-2	NA	CASSPGQGTNYGYTF	TGTGCCAGCAGTCCAGGACAGGGGACCAACTATGGCTACACCTTC
TRBV12-2	16	NA	TRBJ2-7	NA	CASRLARFGRAAEQYF	TGTGCAAGTCGCTTAGCGCGGTTTGGGCGAGCGGCCGAGCAGTACTTC
TRBV5-1	16	NA	TRBJ1-4	NA	CASSYGLTGTNEKLFF	TGCGCCAGCAGCTACGGACTGACGGGAACTAATGAAAAACTGTTTTTT
TRBV5-1	18	TRBD1	TRBJ1-2	NA	CASSLGLSGQGRFTGYTF	TGCGCCAGCAGCTTGGGTTTATCTGGACAGGGGAGATTCACTGGCTACACCTTC
TRBV27	19	TRBD1	TRBJ2-6	NA	CASSQLRPGTGPGANVLTF	TGTGCCAGCAGTCAGCTTCGTCCCGGGACAGGGCCCGGGGCCAACGTCCTGACTTTC
TRBV6-5	14	NA	TRBJ1-5	NA	CASSLAWSNQPQHF	TGTGCCAGCAGTTTAGCCTGGAGCAATCAGCCCCAGCATTTT
TRBV7-2	16	NA	TRBJ2-2	NA	CASSPMVPANTGELFF	TGTGCCAGCAGCCCCATGGTTCCAGCGAACACCGGGGAGCTGTTTTTT
TRBV11-2	15	NA	TRBJ1-3	NA	CASSLVWASGNTIYF	TGTGCCAGCAGCTTAGTATGGGCCTCTGGAAACACCATATATTTT
TRBV9	17	NA	TRBJ1-6	NA	CASSATSGSGGNSPLHF	TGTGCCAGCAGCGCAACCTCGGGAAGCGGGGGTAATTCACCCCTCCACTTT
TRBV2	15	NA	TRBJ2-2	NA	CASTPHGLRTGELFF	TGTGCCAGCACCCCCCACGGCCTCAGGACCGGGGAGCTGTTTTTT
TRBV7-2	11	NA	TRBJ1-1	NA	CASSFGTEAFF	TGTGCCAGCAGCTTCGGGACAGAAGCTTTCTTT
TRBV6-5	15	TRBD1	TRBJ1-6	few	CASSRRTGYNSPLHF	TGTGCCAGCAGCCGAAGGACAGGTTATAATTCACCCCTCCACTTT
TRBV30	11	NA	TRBJ1-1	NA	CAWSVSGSAFF	TGTGCCTGGAGCGTGTCGGGGTCGGCTTTCTTT
TRBV11-3	14	NA	TRBJ1-1	NA	CASSPNRMNTEAFF	TGTGCCAGCAGCCCCAACAGAATGAACACTGAAGCTTTCTTT
TRBV25-1	16	NA	TRBJ2-5	NA	CASSDPAQAYQETQYF	TGTGCCAGCAGTGACCCTGCGCAGGCCTACCAAGAGACCCAGTACTTC
TRBV6-2/TRBV6-3	19	TRBD1	TRBJ1-5	NA	CASSYSPHRGLYSNQPQHF	TGTGCCAGCAGTTACTCGCCCCACAGGGGGCTCTATAGCAATCAGCCCCAGCATTTT
TRBV12-3/TRBV12-4	13	NA	TRBJ1-2	NA	CASSLQVLYGYTF	TGTGCCAGCAGTCTACAGGTTCTCTATGGCTACACCTTC
TRBV9	14	NA	TRBJ2-3	NA	CASSEGVIRDTQYF	TGTGCCAGCAGCGAGGGGGTTATCCGAGATACGCAGTATTTT
TRBV2	15	NA	TRBJ2-2	NA	CASRGLGGATGELFF	TGTGCCAGCCGTGGGCTAGGGGGAGCGACCGGGGAGCTGTTTTTT
TRBV4-3	16	NA	TRBJ1-3	NA	CASSQGHSFSGNTIYF	TGCGCCAGCAGCCAAGGACATTCTTTCTCTGGAAACACCATATATTTT
TRBV19	19	TRBD1	TRBJ1-2	NA	CASSRDRGRYDRANYGYTF	TGTGCCAGTAGCCGGGACAGGGGGAGGTACGACCGAGCTAACTATGGCTACACCTTC
TRBV7-2	15	NA	TRBJ1-2	NA	CASSPSRRGDYGYTF	TGTGCCAGCAGCCCAAGCCGAAGGGGCGACTATGGCTACACCTTC
TRBV6-5	14	NA	TRBJ1-6	NA	CASSTSRDRSPLHF	TGTGCCAGCAGTACCTCCAGGGATCGGTCACCCCTCCACTTT
TRBV10-3	15	NA	TRBJ1-2	NA	CAISEQGSGNYGYTF	TGTGCCATCAGTGAACAAGGGTCGGGGAACTATGGCTACACCTTC
TRBV7-2	15	NA	TRBJ2-3	NA	CASSVLESGTDTQYF	TGTGCCAGCAGCGTTCTAGAATCAGGCACAGATACGCAGTATTTT
TRBV25-1	14	NA	TRBJ1-4	NA	CASSDASGFEKLFF	TGTGCCAGCAGTGACGCCTCAGGCTTTGAAAAACTGTTTTTT
TRBV6-5	13	NA	TRBJ1-4	NA	CASSSDRYEKLFF	TGTGCCAGCAGTTCTGACAGATACGAAAAACTGTTTTTT
TRBV5-1	14	TRBD1	TRBJ1-2	NA	CASTRDRASASYTF	TGCGCCAGCACCCGGGACAGGGCAAGTGCGAGCTACACCTTC
TRBV6-2/TRBV6-3	18	TRBD2	TRBJ2-1	NA	CASSYLASGGRSYNEQFF	TGTGCCAGCAGTTACTTGGCTAGCGGGGGCCGCTCCTACAATGAGCAGTTCTTC
TRBV7-7	12	NA	TRBJ2-1	once	CASSPGFNEQFF	TGTGCTAGCAGTCCGGGGTTCAATGAGCAGTTCTTC
TRBV19	15	NA	TRBJ1-5	few	CASSIKRGGGQPQHF	TGTGCCAGTAGTATAAAACGGGGGGGCGGGCAGCCCCAGCATTTT
TRBV3-1/TRBV3-2	16	NA	TRBJ1-5	NA	CASSQAYRAGNQPQHF	TGTGCCAGCAGCCAAGCATACAGGGCTGGCAATCAGCCCCAGCATTTT
TRBV6-5	15	NA	TRBJ1-1	NA	CASSYSPGGDTEAFF	TGTGCCAGCAGTTACTCTCCGGGAGGGGACACTGAAGCTTTCTTT
TRBV5-1	15	NA	TRBJ1-1	NA	CASSLGEGRYTEAFF	TGCGCCAGCAGCTTGGGGGAGGGAAGATACACTGAAGCTTTCTTT
TRBV7-9	13	TRBD1	TRBJ1-2	NA	CASSFGTVYGYTF	TGTGCCAGCAGCTTTGGGACAGTCTATGGCTACACCTTC
TRBV5-6	14	NA	TRBJ1-1	NA	CASSLPTGYAEAFF	TGTGCCAGCAGCCTCCCCACAGGGTACGCTGAAGCTTTCTTT
TRBV5-4	14	TRBD1	TRBJ1-2	NA	CASSLTGGSHGYTF	TGTGCCAGCAGCTTGACAGGGGGTAGCCATGGCTACACCTTC
TRBV5-1	15	NA	TRBJ1-1	NA	CASSLNVQMNTEAFF	TGCGCCAGCAGCTTGAATGTACAGATGAACACTGAAGCTTTCTTT
TRBV5-6	16	TRBD1	TRBJ1-3	NA	CASSLMGQFSGNTIYF	TGTGCCAGCAGCTTGATGGGACAGTTCTCTGGAAACACCATATATTTT